This T cell receptor (beta chain) is drawn from a study of a mutant IDH1 vaccine in newly diagnosed glioma. Study-wide context: Sex distribution of treated patients was approximately 62% male and roughly 40% female; mean age was around 40 years. Before enrollment, the patients had been treated with radiotherapy alone, temozolomide alone, or both together. Most of them had received both. General study findings and limits: Pseudoprogression appears to have had no connection to changes in top peripheral T cell clonotypes. Immune responses induced by vaccination arose in just under 95% of the patients.

Libraries were prepared by immunoSEQ multiplex PCR; TCRdb keeps only in-frame clonotypes and omits some of them. The data hold about 65,000 clones, with roughly 85% observed a single time. Time point defined: week 23, last vaccination. Each vaccine dose was 300 ug of mutant IDH1 20-mer peptide, with topical imiquimod. V gave up 5 bases and J gave up 3 bases, with 10 bases separating them. The CDR3 has 13 residues. Germline-derived CDR1 and CDR2 are SGHNT and YENEEA. To note about this clone: Its specificity is unknown.

The chain recombines TRBV11-3 with TRBJ1-1, with unresolved D. The sample in question was PBMCs, obtained from a glioma patient whose treatment included an IDH1 peptide vaccine. This receptor was identified in a man aged 30 to 45 with glioma. In nucleotides, the CDR3 is TGTGCCAGCAGCCCTAGGGATCACACTGAAGCTTTCTTT. Its translation: CASSPRDHTEAFF. The complete variable domain, with remaining parts taken from reference TRBV11-3 and TRBJ1-1, reads EAGVVQSPRYKIIEKKQPVAFWCNPISGHNTLYWYLQNLGQGPELLIRYENEEAVDDSQLPKDRFSAERLKGVDSTLKIQPAELGDSAVYLCASSPRDHTEAFFGQGTRLTVV.